These T cell receptor beta chains were read from a single sample in a study of cytomegalovirus exposure and HLA in healthy donors. The method was immunoSEQ multiplex PCR; TCRdb's version includes in-frame clones alone and lacks a portion of them. Its clone listing holds around 100,000 clones. The specimen sequenced was PBMCs. The origin of the receptors is a man aged 40-50 years in good health and CMV-seronegative. The CDR3 runs from the conserved cysteine through the conserved F or W. Fields, in order: D gene, J gene, V gene, CDR3 length, CDR3 protein, CDR3 DNA. D genes are given only for firm matches.

- | TRBJ1-3 | TRBV19 | 16 | CASSMRTYSSGNTIYF | TGTGCCAGTAGTATGAGGACTTACAGCTCTGGAAACACCATATATTTT
TRBD2 | TRBJ2-7 | TRBV5-4 | 15 | CASSSSSGGAYEQYF | TGTGCCAGCAGCTCATCTAGCGGGGGGGCCTACGAGCAGTACTTC
- | TRBJ2-1 | TRBV20-1 | 10 | CSWLYNEQFF | TGCAGTTGGCTCTACAATGAGCAGTTCTTC
- | TRBJ2-7 | TRBV6-5 | 14 | CASSYSVSGYEQYF | TGTGCCAGCAGTTACTCGGTTAGCGGATACGAGCAGTACTTC
- | TRBJ2-5 | TRBV10-2 | 13 | CASSETEGGTQYF | TGCGCCAGCAGTGAAACGGAGGGTGGGACCCAGTACTTC
- | TRBJ2-7 | TRBV7-9 | 15 | CASSSGWAEGSEQYF | TGTGCCAGCAGCTCTGGTTGGGCAGAAGGTTCCGAGCAGTACTTC
TRBD1 | TRBJ2-7 | TRBV7-9 | 14 | CASSSSGTGNEQYF | TGTGCCAGCAGCTCGAGCGGGACAGGGAACGAGCAGTACTTC
- | TRBJ2-7 | TRBV7-2 | 14 | CASSFPTGSYEQYF | TGTGCCAGCAGCTTTCCGACGGGGTCCTACGAGCAGTACTTC
TRBD1 | TRBJ2-3 | TRBV6-5 | 14 | CASSSGQSTDTQYF | TGTGCCAGCAGTTCGGGACAGAGCACAGATACGCAGTATTTT
- | TRBJ2-5 | TRBV5-4 | 13 | CASGLDPLETQYF | TGTGCCAGCGGCTTGGATCCACTTGAGACCCAGTACTTC